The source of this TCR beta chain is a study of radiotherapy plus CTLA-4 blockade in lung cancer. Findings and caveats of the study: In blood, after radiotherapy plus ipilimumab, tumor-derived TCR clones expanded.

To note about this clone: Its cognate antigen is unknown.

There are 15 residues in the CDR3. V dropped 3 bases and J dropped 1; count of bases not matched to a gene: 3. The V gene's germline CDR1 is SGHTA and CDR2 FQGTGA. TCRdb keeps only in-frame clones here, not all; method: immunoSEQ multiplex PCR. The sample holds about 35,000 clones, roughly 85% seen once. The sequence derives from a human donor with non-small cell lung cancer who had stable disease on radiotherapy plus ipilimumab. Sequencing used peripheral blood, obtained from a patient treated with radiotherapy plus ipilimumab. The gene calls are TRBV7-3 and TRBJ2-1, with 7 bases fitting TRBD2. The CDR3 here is CASSLSGRSYNEQFF. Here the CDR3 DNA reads TGTGCCAGCAGCTTGTCCGGGAGGTCCTACAATGAGCAGTTCTTC.